This T cell receptor (beta chain) was profiled in a study of regulatory T cells in long-lasting Graves disease. Whole-study results and caveats: Persistent disease was characterized by preferential usage of TRBV28, TRBJ1-2 and TRBJ2-5. Persistent patients had more shared public clonotypes (around 2,500) than new patients (about 870).

Germline V gives CDR1 SGHRS, CDR2 YFSETQ. V lost 0 bases and J lost 4; bases outside the gene matches: 5. This CDR3 comprises 16 residues. This clonotype was detected many times. Antigen: not known. Time point given: newly diagnosed GD, antithyroid drugs for less than 3 months. Preparation of the TCR library used RNA extracted from PBMCs. Relying on iRepertoire HTBI primers and Arm-PCR of CDR3 regions, the team built TCR beta libraries. Using its own MiXCR run on the multiplex PCR reads, TCRdb lists one record per CDR3 protein. The sample includes roughly 500,000 distinct CDR3 sequences, 13% to 15% of them seen just once. These data also formed part of another study, on T cells in Graves' hyperthyroidism and ophthalmopathy. That study adds: An initial round of RT-PCR targeting the TCR CDR3 relied on the HTBI primer set.

The sequence came from a woman aged 50 to 60 with Graves disease. V usage is TRBV5-1 and J usage is TRBJ2-3; 10 bases are shared with TRBD2. The input for sequencing was peripheral blood mononuclear cells (PBMCs), taken at new diagnosis, from a patient treated with antithyroid drugs. In nucleotides, the CDR3 is TGCGCCAGCAGCTTGGGGGACCTAGCGGGAGCAGATACGCAGTATTTT. Translating gives CASSLGDLAGADTQYF.